The rows below give T cell receptor beta chains drawn from one sample of a study of blood T cell repertoires in COVID-19. Profiling relied on immunoSEQ multiplex PCR, and the TCRdb table lists in-frame clones only, not all of them. The sample consists of more than 85,000 clones, around 80% of them appearing once. Sequencing was performed on peripheral blood. The source is a human donor in a cohort sampled during active or convalescent COVID-19. The CDR3 runs from the conserved cysteine through the conserved F or W. A D gene is named only where the DNA matches it firmly. Size values are once, few and many counts, or a class for expanded clones, and some rows have none.

D gene: TRBD1
V gene: TRBV9
clone size: few
J gene: TRBJ2-5
CDR3 DNA: TGTGCCAGCAGCGACAGGACAGGCAATTACCAAGAGACCCAGTACTTC
CDR3 protein: CASSDRTGNYQETQYF

D gene: .
V gene: TRBV18
clone size: .
J gene: TRBJ1-1
CDR3 DNA: TGTGCCAGCTCATCGGGAGGACGGGCGACTGAAGCTTTCTTT
CDR3 protein: CASSSGGRATEAFF

D gene: TRBD1
V gene: TRBV30
clone size: .
J gene: TRBJ1-2
CDR3 DNA: TGTGCCTGGTCGACAGGGGGCTATGGCTACACCTTC
CDR3 protein: CAWSTGGYGYTF

D gene: .
V gene: TRBV19
clone size: .
J gene: TRBJ2-1
CDR3 DNA: TGTGCCAGTGCCCTAAGACTAGGGAACAATGAGCAGTTCTTC
CDR3 protein: CASALRLGNNEQFF

D gene: .
V gene: TRBV7-8
clone size: .
J gene: TRBJ2-3
CDR3 DNA: TGTGCCAGCAGCCGCCGGAGGGCAGATACGCAGTATTTT
CDR3 protein: CASSRRRADTQYF

D gene: TRBD2
V gene: TRBV7-7
clone size: .
J gene: TRBJ2-1
CDR3 DNA: TGTGCCAGCAGCCCAACTAGCGGGGGGTACAATGAGCAGTTCTTC
CDR3 protein: CASSPTSGGYNEQFF

D gene: TRBD2
V gene: TRBV4-1
clone size: .
J gene: TRBJ2-1
CDR3 DNA: TGCGCCAGCAGCCAAGATGGATTAGCGGGAAAAATTAATGAGCAGTTCTTC
CDR3 protein: CASSQDGLAGKINEQFF

D gene: .
V gene: TRBV2
clone size: few
J gene: TRBJ1-2
CDR3 DNA: TGTGCCAGCAAACAGGGTACCTATGGCTACACCTTC
CDR3 protein: CASKQGTYGYTF

D gene: TRBD1
V gene: TRBV10-3
clone size: .
J gene: TRBJ1-2
CDR3 DNA: TGTGCCATCAGTGACCGGGACAGGGTTAACTATGGCTACACCTTC
CDR3 protein: CAISDRDRVNYGYTF

D gene: .
V gene: TRBV10-3
clone size: once
J gene: TRBJ2-2
CDR3 DNA: TGTGCCATCAGTGAGTGGGGGGACGGAAGGGAGCTGTTTTTT
CDR3 protein: CAISEWGDGRELFF

D gene: .
V gene: TRBV7-8
clone size: .
J gene: TRBJ2-2
CDR3 DNA: TGTGCCAGCACCACCTATGGGATGGGGGGCACCGGGGAGCTGTTTTTT
CDR3 protein: CASTTYGMGGTGELFF

D gene: .
V gene: TRBV3-1/TRBV3-2
clone size: .
J gene: TRBJ1-4
CDR3 DNA: TGTGCCAGCAGCCTCGGGGGACTCAATACTAATGAAAAACTGTTTTTT
CDR3 protein: CASSLGGLNTNEKLFF

D gene: .
V gene: TRBV5-1
clone size: .
J gene: TRBJ1-4
CDR3 DNA: TGCGCCAGCAGATTAGGCAGCGGGGGCATTGAAAAACTGTTTTTT
CDR3 protein: CASRLGSGGIEKLFF

D gene: .
V gene: TRBV7-9
clone size: .
J gene: TRBJ1-4
CDR3 DNA: TGTGCCAGCAGCTTAGAAGCAGGGAGGAATGAAAAACTGTTTTTT
CDR3 protein: CASSLEAGRNEKLFF

D gene: TRBD2
V gene: TRBV29-1
clone size: .
J gene: TRBJ2-7
CDR3 DNA: TGCAGCGCCAGACTAGCGGGGTTCTACGAGCAGTACTTC
CDR3 protein: CSARLAGFYEQYF

D gene: TRBD1
V gene: TRBV2
clone size: .
J gene: TRBJ2-7
CDR3 DNA: TGTGCCAGCAGGGCCGACAGGGTACGGTACGAGCAGTACTTC
CDR3 protein: CASRADRVRYEQYF

D gene: TRBD1
V gene: TRBV28
clone size: .
J gene: TRBJ1-5
CDR3 DNA: TGTGCCAGCACGACAGGGAACCATCAGCCCCAGCATTTT
CDR3 protein: CASTTGNHQPQHF

D gene: .
V gene: TRBV27
clone size: .
J gene: TRBJ2-3
CDR3 DNA: TGTGCCAGCGGGACTTCCGCTGATACGCAGTATTTT
CDR3 protein: CASGTSADTQYF

D gene: TRBD1
V gene: TRBV14
clone size: once
J gene: TRBJ2-2
CDR3 DNA: TGTGCCAGCAGCCTCCGGGACAGGGGTTACGGGGAGCTGTTTTTT
CDR3 protein: CASSLRDRGYGELFF

D gene: TRBD2
V gene: TRBV6-2/TRBV6-3
clone size: .
J gene: TRBJ2-7
CDR3 DNA: TGTGCCAGCAGTTACAGGACTAGCGGGATAGTCGAGTACTTC
CDR3 protein: CASSYRTSGIVEYF

D gene: TRBD1
V gene: TRBV5-6
clone size: .
J gene: TRBJ1-1
CDR3 DNA: TGTGCCAGCAGCTTTGACAGGGTCCCCCTTCCGGACACTGAAGCTTTCTTT
CDR3 protein: CASSFDRVPLPDTEAFF

D gene: .
V gene: TRBV19
clone size: few
J gene: TRBJ1-2
CDR3 DNA: TGTGCCAGTAGTATCAGGGAATCTAACTATGGCTACACCTTC
CDR3 protein: CASSIRESNYGYTF

D gene: .
V gene: TRBV16
clone size: .
J gene: TRBJ2-1
CDR3 DNA: TGTGCCAGCAGCCAACCAAAAGGGGTACAGGGCAGCTACAATGAGCAGTTCTTC
CDR3 protein: CASSQPKGVQGSYNEQFF

D gene: TRBD1
V gene: TRBV28
clone size: .
J gene: TRBJ1-2
CDR3 DNA: TGTGCCAGCAGGGACAGGGGGTACTATGGCTACACCTTC
CDR3 protein: CASRDRGYYGYTF

D gene: TRBD1
V gene: TRBV30
clone size: .
J gene: TRBJ1-6
CDR3 DNA: TGTGCCTGGAGTCCTCGGACAGGCACAAATTCACCCCTCCACTTT
CDR3 protein: CAWSPRTGTNSPLHF

D gene: .
V gene: TRBV10-3
clone size: .
J gene: TRBJ1-1
CDR3 DNA: TGTGCCATCAGTGAGTCGCAGGGGTTTGAAGCTTTCTTT
CDR3 protein: CAISESQGFEAFF

D gene: TRBD2
V gene: TRBV28
clone size: .
J gene: TRBJ2-7
CDR3 DNA: TGTGCCAGCAGTAAAAGCGGGATTCGCCTCCACGAGCAGTACTTC
CDR3 protein: CASSKSGIRLHEQYF

D gene: .
V gene: TRBV10-3
clone size: .
J gene: TRBJ1-1
CDR3 DNA: TGTGCCATCAGTGTTGAGGGAACGAACACTGAAGCTTTCTTT
CDR3 protein: CAISVEGTNTEAFF

D gene: TRBD2
V gene: TRBV10-3
clone size: .
J gene: TRBJ2-3
CDR3 DNA: TGTGCCATTCGAGAGGGCCTAGCGGTAGTGGATACGCAGTATTTT
CDR3 protein: CAIREGLAVVDTQYF

D gene: .
V gene: TRBV19
clone size: few
J gene: TRBJ1-2
CDR3 DNA: TGTGCCAGTAACATAGGTGGGGCTGGCTACACCTTC
CDR3 protein: CASNIGGAGYTF

D gene: TRBD1
V gene: TRBV25-1
clone size: .
J gene: TRBJ1-4
CDR3 DNA: TGTGCCAGCAAATCGACAGGGAATGAAAAACTGTTTTTT
CDR3 protein: CASKSTGNEKLFF